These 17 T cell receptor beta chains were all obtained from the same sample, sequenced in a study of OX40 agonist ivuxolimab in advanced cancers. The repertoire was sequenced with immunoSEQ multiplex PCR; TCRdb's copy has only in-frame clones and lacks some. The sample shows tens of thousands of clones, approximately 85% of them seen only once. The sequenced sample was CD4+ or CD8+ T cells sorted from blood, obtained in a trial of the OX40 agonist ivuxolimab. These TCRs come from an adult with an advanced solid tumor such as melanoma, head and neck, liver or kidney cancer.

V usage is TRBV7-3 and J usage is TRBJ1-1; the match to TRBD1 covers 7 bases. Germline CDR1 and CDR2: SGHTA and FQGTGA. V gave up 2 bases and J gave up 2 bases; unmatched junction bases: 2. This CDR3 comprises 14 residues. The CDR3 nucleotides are TGTGCCAGCAGCTTAGGGACAGACAACACTGAAGCTTTCTTT. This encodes CASSLGTDNTEAFF. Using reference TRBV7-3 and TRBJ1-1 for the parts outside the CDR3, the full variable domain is GAGVSQTPSNKVTEKGKYVELRCDPISGHTALYWYRQSLGQGPEFLIYFQGTGAADDSGLPNDRFFAVRPEGSVSTLKIQRTERGDSAVYLCASSLGTDNTEAFFGQGTRLTVV.

The CDR3 is CASSMYSTGGNQPQHF. Written as DNA, the CDR3 is TGTGCCAGTAGTATGTACTCGACAGGGGGCAATCAGCCCCAGCATTTT. The rearrangement links TRBV19 to TRBJ1-5; 8 positions match TRBD1. The V and J ends lost 3 bases and 2 bases, in that order; junction bases with no gene match: 6. The CDR3 has 16 residues. CDR1 is LNHDA, CDR2 SQIVND, per germline (reference sequence).

The CDR3, as DNA: TGTGCCACAACGACAGGGAGAATGCTGACAGGAAACACCATATATTTT. It encodes CATTTGRMLTGNTIYF. The chain carries TRBV28 and TRBJ1-3, with TRBD1 matching 7 bases. Trimming at V came to 10 bases and at J to 4 bases, leaving 16 bases not matched to a gene. This CDR3 is 16 amino acids long. From germline, CDR1 is MDHEN and CDR2 SYDVKM.

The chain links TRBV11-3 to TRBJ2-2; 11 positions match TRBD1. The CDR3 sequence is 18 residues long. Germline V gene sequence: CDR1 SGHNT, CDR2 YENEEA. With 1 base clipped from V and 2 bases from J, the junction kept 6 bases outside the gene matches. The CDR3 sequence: CASSLVYGTGGNTGELFF. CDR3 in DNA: TGTGCCAGCAGCTTAGTCTATGGGACAGGGGGTAACACCGGGGAGCTGTTTTTT. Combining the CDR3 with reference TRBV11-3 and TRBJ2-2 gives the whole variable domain EAGVVQSPRYKIIEKKQPVAFWCNPISGHNTLYWYLQNLGQGPELLIRYENEEAVDDSQLPKDRFSAERLKGVDSTLKIQPAELGDSAVYLCASSLVYGTGGNTGELFFGEGSRLTVL.

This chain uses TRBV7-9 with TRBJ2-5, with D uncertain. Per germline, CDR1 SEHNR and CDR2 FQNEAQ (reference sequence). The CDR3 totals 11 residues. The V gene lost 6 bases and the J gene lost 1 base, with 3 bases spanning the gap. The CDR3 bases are TGTGCCAGCAGTCCCCAAGAGACCCAGTACTTC. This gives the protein CASSPQETQYF. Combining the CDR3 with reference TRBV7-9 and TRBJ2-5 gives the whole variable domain DTGVSQNPRHKITKRGQNVTFRCDPISEHNRLYWYRQTLGQGPEFLTYFQNEAQLEKSRLLSDRFSAERPKGSFSTLEIQRTEQGDSAMYLCASSPQETQYFGPGTRLLVL.

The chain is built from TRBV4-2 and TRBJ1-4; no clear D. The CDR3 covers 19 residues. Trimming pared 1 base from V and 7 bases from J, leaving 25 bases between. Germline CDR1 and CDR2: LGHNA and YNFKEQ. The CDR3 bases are TGTGCCAGCAGCCAAGGAGGTAGCAGGTATGCAGGAGGGAGTGAAAAACTGTTTTTT. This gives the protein CASSQGGSRYAGGSEKLFF.

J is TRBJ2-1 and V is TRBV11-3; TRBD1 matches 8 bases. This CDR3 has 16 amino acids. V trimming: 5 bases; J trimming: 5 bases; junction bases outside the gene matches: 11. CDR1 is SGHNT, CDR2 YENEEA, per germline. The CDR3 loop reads CASSPRTGTGNNEQFF. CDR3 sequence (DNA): TGTGCCAGCAGCCCACGTACCGGGACAGGCAACAATGAGCAGTTCTTC.

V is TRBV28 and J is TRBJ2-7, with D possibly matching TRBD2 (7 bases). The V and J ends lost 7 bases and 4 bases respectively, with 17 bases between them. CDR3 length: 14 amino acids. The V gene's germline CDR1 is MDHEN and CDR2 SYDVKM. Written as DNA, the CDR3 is TGTGCCAGCAAGGGAGGGACATTCGCTTACGAGCAGTACTTC. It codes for CASKGGTFAYEQYF.

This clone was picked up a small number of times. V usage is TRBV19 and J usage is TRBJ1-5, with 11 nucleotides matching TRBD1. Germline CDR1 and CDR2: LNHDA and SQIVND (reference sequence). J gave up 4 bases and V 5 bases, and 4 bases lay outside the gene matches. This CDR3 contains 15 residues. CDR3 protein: CASSEGDRGNQPQHF. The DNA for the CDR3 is TGTGCCAGTAGTGAGGGGGACAGGGGGAATCAGCCCCAGCATTTT.

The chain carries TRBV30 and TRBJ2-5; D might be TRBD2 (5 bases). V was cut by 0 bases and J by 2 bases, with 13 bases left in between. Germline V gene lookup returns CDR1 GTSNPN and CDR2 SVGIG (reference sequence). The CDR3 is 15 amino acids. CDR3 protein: CAWSVGGPIQETQYF. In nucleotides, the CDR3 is TGTGCCTGGAGTGTAGGAGGCCCCATACAAGAGACCCAGTACTTC.

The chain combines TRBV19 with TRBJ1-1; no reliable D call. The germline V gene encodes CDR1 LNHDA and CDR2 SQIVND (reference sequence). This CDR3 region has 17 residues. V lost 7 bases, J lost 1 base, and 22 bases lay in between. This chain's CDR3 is CASTRGQEYMGNTEAFF. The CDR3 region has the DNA TGTGCCAGTACCCGGGGTCAGGAATACATGGGGAACACTGAAGCTTTCTTT.

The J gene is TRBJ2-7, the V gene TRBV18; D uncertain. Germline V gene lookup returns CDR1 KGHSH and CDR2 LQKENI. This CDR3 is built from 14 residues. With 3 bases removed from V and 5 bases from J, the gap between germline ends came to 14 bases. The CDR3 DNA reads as TGTGCCAGCTCACCGAATCCGAGAGACGACGAGCAGTACTTC. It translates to CASSPNPRDDEQYF.

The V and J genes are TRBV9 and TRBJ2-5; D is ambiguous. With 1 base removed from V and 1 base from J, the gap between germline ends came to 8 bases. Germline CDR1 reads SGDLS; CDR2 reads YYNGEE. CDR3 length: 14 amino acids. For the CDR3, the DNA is TGTGCCAGCAGCGTAACAGTCTTCCAAGAGACCCAGTACTTC. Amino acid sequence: CASSVTVFQETQYF.

The CDR3 is CAWNLRAATEAFF. The CDR3 DNA follows: TGTGCCTGGAACCTCCGAGCAGCCACTGAAGCTTTCTTT. The chain couples TRBV30 to TRBJ1-1, with D uncertain. Germline CDR1 GTSNPN, CDR2 SVGIG (reference sequence). The V gene lost 4 bases and the J gene lost 4 bases, with 13 bases spanning the gap. CDR3 length equals 13 residues.

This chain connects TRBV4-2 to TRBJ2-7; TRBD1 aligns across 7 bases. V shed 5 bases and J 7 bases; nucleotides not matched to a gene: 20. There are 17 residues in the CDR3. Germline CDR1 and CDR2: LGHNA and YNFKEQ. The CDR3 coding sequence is TGTGCCAGCAGCTCAACACCGGGCCTCAGGGGGTCTGAGGAGCAGTACTTC. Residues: CASSSTPGLRGSEEQYF.

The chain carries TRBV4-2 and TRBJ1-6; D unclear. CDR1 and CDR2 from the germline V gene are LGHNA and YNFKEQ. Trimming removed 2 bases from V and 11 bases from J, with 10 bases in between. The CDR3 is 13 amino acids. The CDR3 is CASSQSPTTPLHF. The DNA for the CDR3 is TGTGCCAGCAGCCAATCGCCCACCACACCCCTCCACTTT.

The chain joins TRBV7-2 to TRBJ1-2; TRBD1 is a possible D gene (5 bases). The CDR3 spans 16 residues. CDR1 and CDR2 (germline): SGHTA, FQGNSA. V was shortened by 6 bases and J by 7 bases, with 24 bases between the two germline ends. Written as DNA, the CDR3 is TGTGCCAGCAGTCCGCGCACCCTCCGGACAAGAGGTGGCTACACCTTC. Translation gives CASSPRTLRTRGGYTF.